The T cell receptor (beta chain) under discussion was sequenced for a study of blood T cell repertoires in COVID-19. Study-level information: Samples representing acute and convalescent COVID-19 were sourced from the United States, Italy and Spain. PBMCs, B-cell-depleted T cells, or T cells were the source of the cDNA or gDNA that made up the material.

Per the authors' pipeline: Amplifying reference gene primers gave estimates of nucleated cell counts. Libraries were prepared by immunoSEQ multiplex PCR; TCRdb keeps only in-frame clonotypes and omits some of them. V and J calls plus clone size are reproduced from that table; the DNA served to infer D and trimming. This table holds some 240,000 clones, more than 65% found once. Trimming removed 5 bases from V and 4 bases from J; junction bases left unmatched: 6. Per germline, CDR1 SEHNR and CDR2 FQNEAQ (reference sequence). The CDR3 consists of 14 residues. The chain links TRBV7-9 to TRBJ1-2, with 8 bases fitting TRBD1. The clonotype comes from a woman aged 40-49 years who had recovered from COVID-19. The sequencing sample was made of peripheral blood. CDR3 bases: TGTGCCAGCAGCAGCGCCGACAGGGGCTATGGCTACACCTTC. Amino acids: CASSSADRGYGYTF.